These 30 T cell receptor beta chains originate from one sample sequenced in a study of cytotoxic CD8 clonotypes in ibrutinib-treated CLL. Method: immunoSEQ multiplex PCR; TCRdb's copy keeps in-frame clones and lacks some. This sample yields some 200,000 clones, of which just under 80% are seen a single time; around 10% belongs to the top ten. The material was PBMCs, obtained after 12 months of ibrutinib treatment. All receptors come from a human donor with chronic lymphocytic leukemia.

The V and J genes are TRBV9 and TRBJ2-1, with D unclear. Germline lookup yields CDR1 SGDLS and CDR2 YYNGEE. The CDR3 is made up of 13 amino acids. V was cut by 0 bases and J by 9 bases, with 10 bases left in between. The CDR3 here is CASSVVARSEQFF. The CDR3 DNA is TGTGCCAGCAGCGTAGTAGCTAGATCTGAGCAGTTCTTC.

The chain is built from TRBV19 and TRBJ1-2; weak D call: TRBD1 (6 bases). V dropped 3 bases and J dropped 4 bases, with 9 bases sitting between them. Germline CDR1 and CDR2: LNHDA and SQIVND (reference sequence). This CDR3 comprises 13 residues. As DNA, the CDR3 is TGTGCCAGTAGTATGCCGGGGGCCTATGGCTACACCTTC. Protein sequence: CASSMPGAYGYTF.

This clone was counted once. The chain has TRBV10-1 and TRBJ2-1, with 11 bases matching TRBD2. The CDR3 length is 13 residues. Trimming cost V 8 bases and J 5 bases; bases outside gene matches: 2. The germline V gene has CDR1 WNHNN and CDR2 SYGVQD (reference sequence). CDR3 nucleotides: TGCGCCAGCGGGACTAGCGGCAACAATGAGCAGTTCTTC. Translating gives CASGTSGNNEQFF.

The genes are TRBV7-8 and TRBJ2-7; perhaps TRBD1 as D (6 bases). Germline V gene lookup returns CDR1 SGHVS and CDR2 FQNEAQ. The CDR3 is made up of 15 amino acids. Trimming removed 1 base from V and 0 bases from J, with 10 bases in between. The CDR3 nucleotides are TGTGCCAGCAGCTTAGAAGGACAGAGCTCCTACGAGCAGTACTTC. Amino acids: CASSLEGQSSYEQYF.

V and J are TRBV27 and TRBJ1-5; 9 bases line up with TRBD1. In germline, CDR1 is MNHEY, CDR2 SMNVEV (reference sequence). V trimming: 6 bases; J trimming: 0 bases; junction bases outside the gene matches: 9. CDR3 length: 17 amino acids. CDR3: CASRPDRGSYSNQPQHF. The CDR3 nucleotides are TGTGCCAGCAGACCCGACAGGGGGAGCTATAGCAATCAGCCCCAGCATTTT.

The J gene is TRBJ2-2, the V gene TRBV19; D might be TRBD1 or TRBD2, each matching 5 bases. Trimming stripped 6 bases from V and 6 bases from J, with 17 bases between. The CDR3 extends over 15 amino acids. CDR1 LNHDA and CDR2 SQIVND come from the germline V gene (reference sequence). CDR3 nucleotides: TGTGCCAGTAGCCCCGGGACCAGAGCCTCCGGGGAGCTGTTTTTT. This encodes CASSPGTRASGELFF.

The count of this clone is one. The chain uses TRBV10-3 and TRBJ1-2; 7 nucleotides agree with TRBD1. CDR3 length: 14 residues. With V trimmed by 3 bases and J by 4 bases, 5 bases remained unmatched. Germline CDR1 and CDR2: ENHRY and SYGVKD. This CDR3 is CAISDSDRIYGYTF. The CDR3, as DNA: TGTGCCATCAGTGACTCGGACAGGATCTATGGCTACACCTTC.

The count of this clone is one. The chain has TRBV7-9 and TRBJ1-2, with D maybe TRBD1 (6 bases). CDR3 size: 13 residues. Trimming left V 4 bases short and J 8 bases short, with 14 bases between. Germline assignment: CDR1 SEHNR and CDR2 FQNEAQ (reference sequence). The CDR3 loop reads CASSWRQAEGYTF. For the CDR3, the DNA is TGTGCCAGCAGCTGGCGACAGGCGGAGGGCTACACCTTC.

CDR3 loop: CASSVGTNYEQYF. CDR3 in DNA: TGTGCCAGTAGTGTCGGGACCAACTACGAGCAGTACTTC. The genes are TRBV19 and TRBJ2-7; D assignment may be TRBD1 or TRBD2 (5 bases each). Trimming left V 5 bases short and J 3 bases short, with 11 bases between. CDR3 length equals 13 residues. CDR1 and CDR2 from the germline V gene are LNHDA and SQIVND (reference sequence).

This clone appeared once. The V call is TRBV2, the J call TRBJ2-7; maybe TRBD2 (5 bases). V dropped 4 bases and J dropped 4 bases, with 11 bases sitting between them. The CDR3 is 13 amino acids. Germline CDR1 SNHLY, CDR2 FYNNEI. As DNA, the CDR3 is TGTGCCAGCAGTGTTGTATGGACTTACGAGCAGTACTTC. Translation gives CASSVVWTYEQYF. The whole variable domain, filled in from reference TRBV2 and TRBJ2-7, reads EPEVTQTPSHQVTQMGQEVILRCVPISNHLYFYWYRQILGQKVEFLVSFYNNEISEKSEIFDDQFSVERPDGSNFTLKIRSTKLEDSAMYFCASSVVWTYEQYFGPGTRLTVT.

This chain joins TRBV5-5 and TRBJ1-1; 9 bases line up with TRBD1. Germline CDR1 SGHKS, CDR2 YYEKEE (reference sequence). The CDR3 totals 13 residues. The V and J ends lost 1 base and 11 bases, in that order; junction bases with no gene match: 6. Here the CDR3 DNA reads TGTGCCAGCAGCTTGTGGGACAGGGACGTGGCTTTCTTT. This sequence encodes CASSLWDRDVAFF.

This sequence joins TRBV12-2 and TRBJ2-1; the D call in the table, TRBD1, was not verified against the DNA. TRBV12-2 is a pseudogene. The length of the CDR3 is 16 residues. The CDR3 region has the DNA TGTGCCAGCAGCGCCGGCCAGGGAAAGGGGTCGAGTGAGCAGTTCTTC. Translated, it gives CASSAGQGKGSSEQFF.

This chain connects TRBV4-1 to TRBJ1-5; D remains ambiguous. V was trimmed by 4 bases and J by 3 bases, leaving 13 bases between them. Germline V gene lookup returns CDR1 MGHRA and CDR2 YSYEKL. The CDR3 covers 15 residues. The CDR3: CASSPQTRSNQPQHF. The CDR3 DNA is TGCGCCAGCAGCCCTCAGACACGGTCCAATCAGCCCCAGCATTTT.

As DNA, the CDR3 is TGTGCCAGCAGCCAACAGCCCGGGACTAGCGGGAGGGACACCGGGGAGCTGTTTTTT. Translation gives CASSQQPGTSGRDTGELFF. The V and J genes are TRBV4-2 and TRBJ2-2; the match to TRBD2 covers 16 bases. Germline V gene lookup returns CDR1 LGHNA and CDR2 YNFKEQ. V shed 2 bases and J 3 bases; nucleotides not matched to a gene: 6. CDR3 length: 19 amino acids.

V usage is TRBV25-1 and J usage is TRBJ2-3; 8 bases map to TRBD2. The CDR3 runs to 15 residues. Trimming took 5 bases from V and 4 from J; bases not matched to a gene: 8. Germline values: CDR1 MGHDK, CDR2 SYGVNS. The CDR3 nucleotides are TGTGCCAGCAGTTCGGTTAGCGGGACGGCAGATACGCAGTATTTT. Protein product: CASSSVSGTADTQYF.

There are a few counts of this clone. This rearrangement joins TRBV4-1 to TRBJ1-2; 7 bases match TRBD1. This CDR3 is 15 amino acids long. Germline CDR1 and CDR2: MGHRA and YSYEKL. V trimming: 1 base; J trimming: 4 bases; junction bases outside the gene matches: 6. The CDR3 DNA reads as TGCGCCAGCAGCCAAGGTACGGGACAGCTCTATGGCTACACCTTC. Its translation: CASSQGTGQLYGYTF.

The count of this clone is one. The chain employs TRBV2 and TRBJ2-5; D is tentatively TRBD1 or TRBD2 (5 bases each). The germline V and J ends were trimmed by 2 bases and 4 bases, with 20 bases remaining between them. Germline CDR1 SNHLY, CDR2 FYNNEI. The CDR3 spans 17 residues. DNA for the CDR3: TGTGCCAGCAGTGAATTTCGGGTAGGGGCCGGGGCAGAGACCCAGTACTTC. Its translation is CASSEFRVGAGAETQYF.

The chain links TRBV4-1 to TRBJ2-7, with D possibly being TRBD1 (5 bases). Deletions cut 0 bases from V and 3 bases from J, with 15 bases between. CDR1 and CDR2 (germline): MGHRA, YSYEKL. The CDR3 loop spans 16 amino acids. The CDR3 sequence: CASSQDQTVYNYEQYF. CDR3 sequence (DNA): TGCGCCAGCAGCCAAGATCAGACAGTCTATAACTACGAGCAGTACTTC.

This rearrangement joins TRBV6-4 to TRBJ2-6, with no clear D. V was shortened by 3 bases and J by 2 bases, with 8 bases between the two germline ends. The CDR3 extends over 15 amino acids. Germline V gives CDR1 MRHNA, CDR2 SNTAGT. The CDR3 DNA follows: TGTGCCAGCAGTGAGGAAGGGCCTGGGGCCAACGTCCTGACTTTC. This codes for CASSEEGPGANVLTF.

On this clone itself: This specimen includes other DNA sequences encoding the same CDR3. The chain has TRBV18 and TRBJ1-5, with D hard to call. This CDR3 is built from 13 residues. CDR1 is KGHSH and CDR2 is LQKENI in the germline V gene. V lost 6 bases and J 0 bases, leaving 6 bases between the germline ends. CDR3 loop: CASSLDSNQPQHF. The CDR3 coding sequence is TGTGCCAGCTCTCTGGATAGCAATCAGCCCCAGCATTTT.

The table lists this clone with a few counts. The chain couples TRBV7-6 to TRBJ2-7, with 10 bases matching TRBD2. Looked up from germline, CDR1 is SGHVS and CDR2 is FNYEAQ. The CDR3 is made up of 14 amino acids. J was trimmed by 5 bases and V by 1 base; bases with no gene match: 2. The CDR3 reads CASSLDLAGDEQYF. DNA of the CDR3: TGTGCCAGCAGCTTAGACCTAGCGGGAGACGAGCAGTACTTC.

The chain links TRBV5-1 to TRBJ2-5; D call uncertain. The CDR3 is made up of 13 amino acids. Trimming took off 2 bases at V and 4 bases at J, with 9 bases between the two ends. Germline CDR1 and CDR2: SGHRS and YFSETQ. In DNA form, the CDR3 reads TGCGCCAGCAGCTTAGCAGGCAGAGAGACCCAGTACTTC. Its translation: CASSLAGRETQYF. Using reference TRBV5-1 and TRBJ2-5 for the parts outside the CDR3, the full variable domain is KAGVTQTPRYLIKTRGQQVTLSCSPISGHRSVSWYQQTPGQGLQFLFEYFSETQRNKGNFPGRFSGRQFSNSRSEMNVSTLELGDSALYLCASSLAGRETQYFGPGTRLLVL.

The gene calls are TRBV7-9 and TRBJ1-1; D is unresolved. The CDR3 is 13 residues long. The germline V gene encodes CDR1 SEHNR and CDR2 FQNEAQ (reference sequence). Deletions cut 2 bases from V and 1 base from J, with 5 bases between. CDR3 protein: CASSLITNTEAFF. CDR3 nucleotide sequence: TGTGCCAGCAGCTTAATCACGAACACTGAAGCTTTCTTT.

The count of this clone is one. This chain connects TRBV5-1 to TRBJ2-5; TRBD2 is a possible D gene (5 bases). Germline V lookup: CDR1 SGHRS, CDR2 YFSETQ. Trimming removed 4 bases at V and 4 bases at J, with 14 bases between. The CDR3 is 14 residues long. CDR3: CASSPDGDAETQYF. The CDR3 nucleotides read TGCGCCAGCAGCCCCGACGGGGATGCAGAGACCCAGTACTTC.

The CDR3 reads CASSPKPGTAKNSPLHF. CDR3 nucleotides: TGTGCCAGCAGTCCCAAGCCCGGGACAGCCAAAAATTCACCCCTCCACTTT. This chain connects TRBV27 to TRBJ1-6; 7 bases match TRBD1. J gave up 7 bases and V 5 bases, and 14 bases lay outside the gene matches. The CDR3 extends over 17 amino acids. CDR1 and CDR2 (germline): MNHEY, SMNVEV (reference sequence).

The chain recombines TRBV6-5 with TRBJ1-1; TRBD1 matches 10 bases. Germline V gene sequence: CDR1 MNHEY, CDR2 SVGAGI. This CDR3 spans 16 amino acids. Trimming took 0 bases from V and 3 from J; bases not matched to a gene: 4. As DNA, the CDR3 is TGTGCCAGCAGTTACTCGACAGGGGGCATCTACACTGAAGCTTTCTTT. The encoded protein is CASSYSTGGIYTEAFF.

This clone was counted only a few times. The chain recombines TRBV6-4 with TRBJ2-3; the D gene is possibly TRBD2 (5 bases). This CDR3 contains 14 residues. Germline V gene lookup returns CDR1 MRHNA and CDR2 SNTAGT. V lost 0 bases to trimming and J lost 7 bases, with 11 bases between them. The CDR3 DNA is TGTGCCAGCAGTGACTCGGGCCTAGCCCATACGCAGTATTTT. Its translation: CASSDSGLAHTQYF.

This clone has only one observation. V gene TRBV5-4 combines with J gene TRBJ2-7, with 10 nucleotides matching TRBD2. Germline CDR1 and CDR2: SGHNT and YYREEE (reference sequence). This CDR3 is built from 17 residues. V was clipped by 0 bases and J by 2 bases; unmatched bases: 8. This CDR3 is CASSLGLAGARTYEQYF. CDR3 DNA sequence: TGTGCCAGCAGCTTGGGGCTAGCGGGAGCGAGGACCTACGAGCAGTACTTC.

The chain links TRBV10-3 to TRBJ2-3, with D perhaps matching TRBD1 or TRBD2 (6 bases each). Germline assignment: CDR1 ENHRY and CDR2 SYGVKD. The germline V and J ends were trimmed by 6 bases and 2 bases, with 18 bases remaining between them. There are 16 residues in the CDR3. The CDR3 loop reads CAIRTRPGGLTDTQYF. The CDR3 DNA reads TGTGCCATCAGGACCCGACCCGGGGGCCTCACAGATACGCAGTATTTT.

V usage is TRBV28 and J usage is TRBJ2-3, with 8 bases aligning to TRBD2. Per the germline V gene, CDR1 is MDHEN and CDR2 is SYDVKM. The CDR3 is made up of 16 amino acids. The V gene end was trimmed by 6 bases and the J gene end by 14 bases; junction bases not matched to a gene: 22. In DNA, the CDR3 is TGTGCCAGCAGCACTGGGGGGCAGCGGGAGCGGGGAAGGTGGTATTTT. Translating gives CASSTGGQRERGRWYF.